These 5 T cell receptor beta chains came from one sample sequenced in a study of Graves' ophthalmopathy and Graves' hyperthyroidism. Amplifying from RNA transcripts, the study obtained TCR beta CDR3 regions. Scientists carried out first-round RT-PCR using HTBI primers and then a second-round multiplex PCR. TCRdb used MiXCR to reprocess the multiplex PCR reads, holding one entry per CDR3 protein. The data show approximately 480,000 distinct CDR3 sequences, with around 15% seen just once and 9.8% held by the top ten. Sequencing was carried out using blood. Source of these receptors: a woman between 25 and 40 years old with Graves' ophthalmopathy.

V usage is TRBV14 and J usage is TRBJ1-6; tentative D call: TRBD1 (5 bases). The length of the CDR3 is 18 residues. V was shortened by 0 bases and J by 6 bases, with 18 bases between the two germline ends. Per the germline V gene, CDR1 is SGHDN and CDR2 is FVKESK. For the CDR3, the DNA is TGTGCCAGCAGCCAAGACGGTTATGAGGGGCGCGGTAATTCACCCCTCCACTTT. Residues: CASSQDGYEGRGNSPLHF.

In its sample, this clonotype was seen many times. The chain is built from TRBV5-1 and TRBJ1-1, with a possible D match to TRBD1 (6 bases). The CDR3 is 15 residues long. CDR1 SGHRS and CDR2 YFSETQ come from the germline V gene. V lost 3 bases to trimming and J lost 2 bases, with 14 bases between them. CDR3 sequence: CASSSYPDSNTEAFF. In DNA form, the CDR3 reads TGCGCCAGCAGCTCTTACCCGGACAGTAACACTGAAGCTTTCTTT.

This clonotype came up many times. The V and J genes are TRBV10-1 and TRBJ1-1; D may be TRBD1 (6 bases). V shed 4 bases and J shed 3 bases, with 9 bases lying between them. The V gene's germline CDR1 is WNHNN and CDR2 SYGVQD (reference sequence). The CDR3 runs to 13 residues. The CDR3 nucleotides are TGCGCCAGCAGTGCGGGGGCGGACACTGAAGCTTTCTTT. Its translation: CASSAGADTEAFF.

This clonotype was seen many times. The chain combines TRBV14 with TRBJ2-7, with D perhaps matching TRBD1 (7 bases). Looked up from germline, CDR1 is SGHDN and CDR2 is FVKESK. This CDR3 comprises 14 residues. V dropped 2 bases and J dropped 2 bases, with 10 bases sitting between them. CDR3: CASSQFRGAYEQYF. The CDR3 region has the DNA TGTGCCAGCAGCCAATTCAGGGGGGCCTACGAGCAGTACTTC.

This clonotype was observed many times. This rearrangement joins TRBV6-1 to TRBJ1-6; D not certain. The CDR3 is 15 residues long. Looked up from germline, CDR1 is MNHNS and CDR2 is SASEGT. V was shortened by 3 bases and J by 9 bases, with 15 bases between the two germline ends. CDR3 sequence: CASSDLEGTGSPLHF. DNA of the CDR3: TGTGCCAGCAGTGATTTGGAGGGAACGGGTTCACCCCTCCACTTT.